Below, 23 T cell receptor beta chains from the same sample are listed, as sequenced in a study of CD8 T cells in Susac syndrome. It was with random hexamers that roughly 0.45 to 1 ug RNA was reverse transcribed. Using its own MiXCR run on the immunoSEQ multiplex PCR reads, TCRdb lists one record per CDR3 protein. The data hold about 180,000 distinct CDR3 sequences, with 85% to 95% observed a single time. The sequenced sample was CD4+ T cells from PBMCs. These receptor sequences come from a human donor with Susac syndrome.

The J gene is TRBJ1-1, the V gene TRBV20-1; no definite D call. Per germline, CDR1 DFQATT and CDR2 SNEGSKA (reference sequence). Trimming left V 6 bases short and J 3 bases short, with 14 bases between. The CDR3 is 13 residues long. CDR3 protein: CSASRESDTEAFF. The CDR3 DNA sequence: TGCAGTGCATCCAGAGAGTCCGACACTGAAGCTTTCTTT.

The V gene is TRBV19, the J gene TRBJ1-5; possibly TRBD1 for D (6 bases). Deletions cut 1 base from V and 2 bases from J, with 15 bases between. The CDR3 extends over 17 amino acids. Germline CDR1 reads LNHDA; CDR2 reads SQIVND (reference sequence). For the CDR3, the DNA is TGTGCCAGTAGTATAGGCGCGGCGGGGGCGGGCAATCAGCCCCAGCATTTT. This translates into CASSIGAAGAGNQPQHF.

The chain uses TRBV20-1 and TRBJ2-5, with D unclear. V gave up 0 bases and J gave up 5 bases, with 13 bases separating them. The CDR3 is 14 residues long. Germline lookup yields CDR1 DFQATT and CDR2 SNEGSKA (reference sequence). CDR3 region: CSARDSWGPETQYF. CDR3 sequence (DNA): TGCAGTGCTAGAGATTCGTGGGGTCCGGAGACCCAGTACTTC.

This clonotype is a singleton in its sample. The chain has TRBV6-2 or TRBV6-3 and TRBJ2-1; D remains ambiguous. Germline CDR1 reads MNHEY; CDR2 reads SVGEGT. The V and J ends lost 4 bases and 4 bases respectively, with 8 bases between them. The CDR3 runs 13 residues. The CDR3 reads CASSSWSYNEQFF. As DNA, the CDR3 is TGTGCCAGCAGTTCCTGGTCGTACAATGAGCAGTTCTTC.

This chain joins TRBV6-6 and TRBJ2-3; D unresolved. Germline loops: CDR1 MNHNY, CDR2 SVGAGI (reference sequence). V was clipped by 6 bases and J by 0 bases, with 10 bases between them. CDR3 length equals 14 residues. The CDR3 spells CASRYPDSTDTQYF. The CDR3 coding sequence is TGTGCCAGCAGATACCCGGACAGCACAGATACGCAGTATTTT.

The rearrangement links TRBV3-1 to TRBJ1-4, with unresolved D. Germline CDR1 and CDR2: LGHDT and YNNKEL (reference sequence). The V gene lost 0 bases and the J gene lost 7 bases, with 15 bases spanning the gap. The CDR3 runs 16 residues. The chain's CDR3 is CASSQDLKGSGEKLFF. Written as DNA, the CDR3 is TGTGCCAGCAGCCAAGATCTTAAAGGGTCGGGTGAAAAACTGTTTTTT.

The V gene is TRBV20-1, the J gene TRBJ2-5; 8 bases align to TRBD2. The germline gives CDR1 DFQATT, CDR2 SNEGSKA (reference sequence). The CDR3 contains 12 residues. The J segment lost 4 bases and the V segment lost 6 bases, leaving 4 bases of the junction unmatched. CDR3 protein: CSAPSGGETQYF. CDR3 in DNA: TGCAGTGCCCCGAGCGGGGGAGAGACCCAGTACTTC.

The rearrangement uses TRBV10-3 and TRBJ1-1, with D uncertain. The CDR3 covers 13 residues. Looked up from germline, CDR1 is ENHRY and CDR2 is SYGVKD. V was trimmed by 3 bases and J by 8 bases, leaving 13 bases between them. The DNA for the CDR3 is TGTGCCATCAGTGATTTGGGAATCGGGGAAGCTTTCTTT. It encodes CAISDLGIGEAFF.

This chain joins TRBV3-1 and TRBJ1-2, with a weak D call TRBD1 (5 bases). With 1 base removed from V and 5 bases from J, the gap between germline ends came to 11 bases. There are 14 residues in the CDR3. Germline CDR1 is LGHDT and CDR2 is YNNKEL (reference sequence). CDR3 region: CASSQGSGEYGYTF. CDR3 in DNA: TGTGCCAGCAGCCAAGGTTCGGGGGAGTATGGCTACACCTTC.

This chain connects TRBV6-2 or TRBV6-3 to TRBJ2-1; 10 positions agree with TRBD1. In germline, CDR1 is MNHEY, CDR2 SVGEGT. This CDR3 is built from 15 residues. Germline trimming cut 5 bases from V and 4 bases from J; bases unmatched to any gene: 5. Here the CDR3 reads CASSPGTGEYNEQFF. The CDR3 DNA follows: TGTGCCAGCAGTCCCGGGACAGGGGAGTACAATGAGCAGTTCTTC.

This rearrangement joins TRBV7-8 to TRBJ1-4, with no clear D. CDR1 and CDR2 (germline): SGHVS, FQNEAQ. The CDR3 runs 16 residues. V was shortened by 4 bases and J by 3 bases, with 15 bases between the two germline ends. Written as DNA, the CDR3 is TGTGCCAGCAGCTCCGGACGGTTTAGCGCTAATGAAAAACTGTTTTTT. Translation: CASSSGRFSANEKLFF.

The genes are TRBV9 and TRBJ1-1; D unresolved. The CDR3 loop spans 13 amino acids. The germline V gene encodes CDR1 SGDLS and CDR2 YYNGEE. With 0 bases removed from V and 1 base from J, the gap between germline ends came to 4 bases. For the CDR3, the DNA is TGTGCCAGCAGCGTAGCACGGAACACTGAAGCTTTCTTT. Its translation: CASSVARNTEAFF.

CDR3 residues: CASSLVRGLEDTQYF. The CDR3 region has the DNA TGCGCCAGCAGCTTGGTCAGGGGGCTTGAAGATACGCAGTATTTT. The V call is TRBV5-1, the J call TRBJ2-3; 8 nucleotides align to TRBD1. This CDR3 contains 15 residues. Germline V gene data show CDR1 as SGHRS and CDR2 as YFSETQ. V gave up 0 bases and J gave up 5 bases; unmatched junction bases: 5.

CDR3 loop: CAWSTTGPYEQYF. CDR3 sequence (DNA): TGTGCCTGGAGCACGACAGGCCCATACGAGCAGTACTTC. The chain employs TRBV30 and TRBJ2-7, with D possibly matching TRBD1 (6 bases). The CDR3 is made up of 13 amino acids. V shed 3 bases and J shed 4 bases, with 13 bases lying between them. CDR1 is GTSNPN, CDR2 SVGIG, per germline (reference sequence). The whole variable domain, remainder taken from reference TRBV30 and TRBJ2-7, is SQTIHQWPATLVQPVGSPLSLECTVEGTSNPNLYWYRQAAGRGLQLLFYSVGIGQISSEVPQNLSASRPQDRQFILSSKKLLLSDSGFYLCAWSTTGPYEQYFGPGTRLTVT.

The chain employs TRBV18 and TRBJ2-7; 7 nucleotides line up with TRBD2. The CDR3 is made up of 13 amino acids. Per the germline V gene, CDR1 is KGHSH and CDR2 is LQKENI. The trim removed 4 bases at V and 2 bases at J, leaving 2 bases unmatched. The CDR3 loop reads CASSQRDAYEQYF. The CDR3 DNA sequence: TGTGCCAGCTCACAGCGGGACGCCTACGAGCAGTACTTC. Using reference TRBV18 and TRBJ2-7 for the parts outside the CDR3, the full variable domain is NAGVMQNPRHLVRRRGQEARLRCSPMKGHSHVYWYRQLPEEGLKFMVYLQKENIIDESGMPKERFSAEFPKEGPSILRIQQVVRGDSAAYFCASSQRDAYEQYFGPGTRLTVT.

DNA of the CDR3: TGTGCCAGCTCACCAAGGCCAGAGGGGTTAATCGATGGCTACACCTTC. It yields the protein CASSPRPEGLIDGYTF. The chain recombines TRBV18 with TRBJ1-2, with D possibly TRBD1 on 5 matching bases. The CDR3 covers 16 residues. The V end was cut by 2 bases, the J end by 6 bases, with 19 bases between. Germline CDR1 reads KGHSH; CDR2 reads LQKENI.

The V call is TRBV15, the J call TRBJ2-1; D unresolved. Germline V gene lookup returns CDR1 LNHNV and CDR2 YYDKDF (reference sequence). V gave up 0 bases and J gave up 7 bases, with 22 bases separating them. The CDR3 spans 18 residues. The CDR3 bases are TGTGCCACCAGCAGAGAAGCGTCTCGTGAGGTTTTGGGGAATGAGCAGTTCTTC. This codes for CATSREASREVLGNEQFF.

The gene calls are TRBV30 and TRBJ1-3, with D uncertain. Germline CDR1 reads GTSNPN; CDR2 reads SVGIG (reference sequence). Between the trimmed V and J ends, which lost 0 bases and 7 bases, there was a span of 10 bases. This CDR3 has 13 residues. CDR3: CAWSVVGGNTIYF. The CDR3 DNA reads as TGTGCCTGGAGTGTCGTTGGTGGGAACACCATATATTTT.

This rearrangement joins TRBV30 to TRBJ1-1, with D tentatively TRBD1 (5 bases). The germline V gene encodes CDR1 GTSNPN and CDR2 SVGIG (reference sequence). The CDR3 runs 14 residues. With 8 bases removed from V and 3 bases from J, the gap between germline ends came to 19 bases. In DNA, the CDR3 is TGTGCCGGAAGGGACCGAGTACGGGACACTGAAGCTTTCTTT. Amino acid sequence: CAGRDRVRDTEAFF.

The chain has TRBV15 and TRBJ2-5; maybe TRBD1 (5 bases). Germline CDR1 and CDR2: LNHNV and YYDKDF (reference sequence). This CDR3 is built from 17 residues. Trimming stripped 1 base from V and 7 bases from J, with 22 bases between. The CDR3 DNA sequence: TGTGCCACCAGCAGAGGCTTAGGACACGACGGTATCGGGACCCAGTACTTC. Protein product: CATSRGLGHDGIGTQYF.

The CDR3 coding sequence is TGCAGTGCTCTCCTGACGGGCAGTGAAGGAGGCTACACCTTC. Its protein is CSALLTGSEGGYTF. The rearrangement links TRBV20-1 to TRBJ1-2, with no clear D. CDR3 length: 14 residues. V was clipped by 5 bases and J by 8 bases, with 21 bases between them. Per the germline V gene, CDR1 is DFQATT and CDR2 is SNEGSKA (reference sequence).

The rearrangement joins TRBV3-1 to TRBJ2-1, with D maybe TRBD1 (6 bases). CDR1 LGHDT and CDR2 YNNKEL come from the germline V gene (reference sequence). V was clipped by 4 bases and J by 7 bases, with 14 bases between them. The CDR3 covers 14 residues. Here the CDR3 DNA reads TGTGCCAGCAGCCCCCCAGGGGTAGGAAATGAGCAGTTCTTC. Residues: CASSPPGVGNEQFF.

The chain has TRBV30 and TRBJ1-2, with D possibly TRBD1 on 5 matching bases. V was cut by 0 bases and J by 10 bases, with 21 bases left in between. This CDR3 is 15 amino acids long. From germline, CDR1 is GTSNPN and CDR2 SVGIG (reference sequence). The chain's CDR3 is CAWSVTGDGALPYTF. The CDR3 nucleotides are TGTGCCTGGAGTGTAACGGGCGATGGGGCACTCCCCTACACCTTC.